This is a list of T cell receptor beta chains from one sample in a study of early T cells in non-severe SARS-CoV-2 infection. TCRdb used MiXCR to reprocess the 5' RACE reads, holding one entry per CDR3 protein. The table lists about 48,000 distinct CDR3 sequences, 6.2% of them singletons. Sample: whole blood, taken at baseline. The receptors derive from an adult who was a healthcare worker with PCR-confirmed SARS-CoV-2 infection or an uninfected control (not recorded which). The CDR3 runs from the conserved cysteine through the conserved F or W. D genes are given only for firm matches. Some rows have no size entry. The others give once, few or many, or a class for an expanded clone.

j_gene: TRBJ1-4
v_gene: TRBV2
abundance: NA
d_gene: NA
CDR3aa: CASSETGSNEKLFF
CDR3nt: TGTGCCAGCAGTGAAACGGGGTCGAATGAAAAACTGTTTTTT

j_gene: TRBJ2-5
v_gene: TRBV3-1
abundance: few
d_gene: NA
CDR3aa: CASSQGTLSQETQYF
CDR3nt: TGTGCCAGCAGCCAAGGGACCCTCAGCCAAGAGACCCAGTACTTC

j_gene: TRBJ1-1
v_gene: TRBV12-3/TRBV12-4
abundance: many
d_gene: TRBD1
CDR3aa: CASSLRQGAGNTEAFF
CDR3nt: TGTGCCAGCAGCTTACGACAGGGGGCAGGGAACACTGAAGCTTTCTTT

j_gene: TRBJ2-7
v_gene: TRBV5-6
abundance: many
d_gene: NA
CDR3aa: CASSEPGRAYEQYF
CDR3nt: TGTGCCAGCAGCGAACCGGGACGGGCCTACGAGCAGTACTTC

j_gene: TRBJ2-3
v_gene: TRBV20-1
abundance: many
d_gene: NA
CDR3aa: CSARPNTETADTQYF
CDR3nt: TGCAGTGCTAGACCCAACACGGAGACGGCAGATACGCAGTATTTT

j_gene: TRBJ1-4
v_gene: TRBV4-1
abundance: many
d_gene: NA
CDR3aa: CASSQVLWSGMGEKLFF
CDR3nt: TGCGCCAGCAGCCAGGTCCTATGGTCGGGGATGGGAGAAAAACTGTTTTTT

j_gene: TRBJ2-1
v_gene: TRBV24-1
abundance: many
d_gene: NA
CDR3aa: CATSSSYNEQFF
CDR3nt: TGTGCCACCAGTAGTTCCTACAATGAGCAGTTCTTC

j_gene: TRBJ1-5
v_gene: TRBV20-1
abundance: many
d_gene: NA
CDR3aa: CSARDYGSGRVNQPQHF
CDR3nt: TGCAGTGCTAGAGATTACGGGTCGGGCAGGGTGAATCAGCCCCAGCATTTT

j_gene: TRBJ1-1
v_gene: TRBV11-2
abundance: many
d_gene: NA
CDR3aa: CASSLNRDSTTEAFF
CDR3nt: TGTGCCAGCAGCTTAAACAGGGATTCGACAACTGAAGCTTTCTTT

j_gene: TRBJ2-5
v_gene: TRBV3-1
abundance: many
d_gene: NA
CDR3aa: CAISWWRTQETQYF
CDR3nt: TGTGCCATCTCGTGGTGGAGAACGCAAGAGACCCAGTACTTC

j_gene: TRBJ1-5
v_gene: TRBV12-3/TRBV12-4
abundance: few
d_gene: TRBD1
CDR3aa: CASRQWTGGNRPQHF
CDR3nt: TGTGCCAGCAGGCAATGGACAGGGGGCAATCGGCCCCAGCATTTT

j_gene: TRBJ2-2
v_gene: TRBV27
abundance: few
d_gene: NA
CDR3aa: CASSSGPGWAGELFF
CDR3nt: TGTGCCAGCAGTTCCGGCCCCGGATGGGCCGGGGAGCTGTTTTTT